Each of the 18 T cell receptor beta chains below was sequenced from the same sample in a study of blood T cell repertoires in COVID-19 (dated by TCRdb to 2018 to 2021). Receptor libraries were prepared by the immunoSEQ multiplex PCR assay. TCRdb mirrors the immuneACCESS table, restricted to in-frame sequences. Some clones are absent from its copies; in checked studies, under half trace to an unresolved V gene, and the reason for the others is unknown. This sample is represented by approximately 190,000 clones; roughly 84% of them were singletons. In total, the top ten clones hold roughly 6.2% of the sample. What was sequenced was peripheral blood. These receptors were taken from a woman in her thirties or forties who had recovered from COVID-19.

This clone was counted many times. The rearrangement joins TRBV7-9 to TRBJ2-1, with 11 bases fitting TRBD2. The CDR3 spans 16 residues. Germline V gene data show CDR1 as SEHNR and CDR2 as FQNEAQ (reference sequence). The junction had 1 base not matched to a gene; V was cut back by 1 base and J by 2 bases. The DNA of the CDR3 is TGTGCCAGCAGCTTAGGTAGCGGGAGGGCCTACAATGAGCAGTTCTTC. Protein product: CASSLGSGRAYNEQFF.

This chain links TRBV30 with TRBJ2-2, with D maybe TRBD2 (5 bases). CDR1 GTSNPN and CDR2 SVGIG come from the germline V gene (reference sequence). V gave up 3 bases and J gave up 3 bases, with 8 bases separating them. The CDR3 has 13 amino acids. CDR3: CAWRPGDTGELFF. CDR3 coding DNA: TGTGCCTGGAGACCCGGGGACACCGGGGAGCTGTTTTTT.

The sample holds a few counts of this clone. The chain recombines TRBV14 with TRBJ2-7; D not resolved. V was pared by 3 bases and J by 2 bases, with 11 bases between. CDR1 is SGHDN and CDR2 is FVKESK in the germline V gene. The CDR3 totals 14 residues. The CDR3 region is CASSQLVVPYEQYF. The CDR3 DNA reads TGTGCCAGCAGCCAGTTGGTAGTCCCCTACGAGCAGTACTTC. The full variable domain, with the rest looked up from reference TRBV14 and TRBJ2-7, is EAGVTQFPSHSVIEKGQTVTLRCDPISGHDNLYWYRRVMGKEIKFLLHFVKESKQDESGMPNNRFLAERTGGTYSTLKVQPAELEDSGVYFCASSQLVVPYEQYFGPGTRLTVT.

DNA of the CDR3: TGTGCCACTGGACAGGGGTACTACGAGCAGTACTTC. Its protein product is CATGQGYYEQYF. The chain links TRBV19 to TRBJ2-7; 9 bases map to TRBD1. Germline V gene sequence: CDR1 LNHDA, CDR2 SQIVND (reference sequence). The CDR3 contains 12 residues. V trimming: 10 bases; J trimming: 3 bases; junction bases outside the gene matches: 4. The full variable domain, rest sourced from reference TRBV19 and TRBJ2-7, is DGGITQSPKYLFRKEGQNVTLSCEQNLNHDAMYWYRQDPGQGLRLIYYSQIVNDFQKGDIAEGYSVSREKKESFPLTVTSAQKNPTAFYLCATGQGYYEQYFGPGTRLTVT.

This chain connects TRBV28 to TRBJ2-3; D might be TRBD2 (6 bases). CDR1 is MDHEN and CDR2 is SYDVKM in the germline V gene. The V end lost 6 bases, the J end lost 6 bases, and 10 bases lay between the germline ends. This CDR3 comprises 12 residues. The CDR3 nucleotides read TGTGCCAGCAGCTCCGCGGGGGATACGCAGTATTTT. This gives the protein CASSSAGDTQYF.

The chain links TRBV7-9 to TRBJ1-2; 11 positions match TRBD1. CDR1 SEHNR and CDR2 FQNEAQ come from the germline V gene (reference sequence). J gave up 6 bases and V 1 base, and 13 bases lay outside the gene matches. The CDR3 has 18 amino acids. The CDR3 is CASSLVGSDRGRINGYTF. For the CDR3, the DNA is TGTGCCAGCAGCTTAGTGGGCTCGGACAGGGGGCGTATAAATGGCTACACCTTC.

The genes are TRBV24-1 and TRBJ2-7, with a weak D call TRBD2 (6 bases). The length of the CDR3 is 13 residues. The V gene's germline CDR1 is KGHDR and CDR2 SFDVKD. V was shortened by 6 bases and J by 4 bases, with 12 bases between the two germline ends. CDR3 in amino acids: CATSTRDSYEQYF. CDR3 nucleotides: TGTGCCACCAGTACCCGGGACTCTTACGAGCAGTACTTC.

This clone was seen a single time. The chain has TRBV12-3 or TRBV12-4 and TRBJ1-5; TRBD1 aligns across 9 bases. V lost 7 bases and J lost 7; bases outside the gene matches: 5. CDR3 length: 13 residues. CDR3 residues: CASNRQGDQPQHF. The CDR3, as DNA: TGTGCCAGCAATCGACAGGGGGACCAGCCCCAGCATTTT.

The genes are TRBV28 and TRBJ1-4, with TRBD1 as a possible D gene (5 bases). This CDR3 spans 12 amino acids. Germline CDR1 reads MDHEN; CDR2 reads SYDVKM. V was cut by 6 bases and J by 13 bases, with 15 bases left in between. The CDR3 DNA sequence: TGTGCCAGCAGGGAATCGATTACAGGACTGTTTTTT. Amino acid sequence: CASRESITGLFF.

This rearrangement joins TRBV6-5 to TRBJ2-7; D is undetermined. The germline gives CDR1 MNHEY, CDR2 SVGAGI. CDR3 length equals 14 residues. Trimming cost V 6 bases and J 3 bases, with 15 bases left between them. The CDR3 sequence is CASRPHEQVYEQYF. The CDR3 coding sequence is TGTGCCAGCAGACCCCACGAGCAGGTCTACGAGCAGTACTTC.

The rearrangement uses TRBV18 and TRBJ1-3, with 10 bases that match TRBD1. V gave up 4 bases and J gave up 0 bases; unmatched junction bases: 6. CDR1 and CDR2 from the germline V gene are KGHSH and LQKENI. This CDR3 is 17 amino acids long. The CDR3 protein is CASSLRDRGNSGNTIYF. The DNA for the CDR3 is TGTGCCAGCTCACTCCGGGACAGGGGAAACTCTGGAAACACCATATATTTT. Full variable domain (remainder filled in from reference TRBV18 and TRBJ1-3): NAGVMQNPRHLVRRRGQEARLRCSPMKGHSHVYWYRQLPEEGLKFMVYLQKENIIDESGMPKERFSAEFPKEGPSILRIQQVVRGDSAAYFCASSLRDRGNSGNTIYFGEGSWLTVV.

With regard to this clone: This sample includes further DNA sequences coding for the same CDR3. This sequence joins TRBV6-5 and TRBJ1-4, with D possibly TRBD1 on 5 matching bases. This CDR3 spans 14 amino acids. V shed 2 bases and J shed 8 bases, with 12 bases lying between them. The germline CDR1 and CDR2 sequences are MNHEY and SVGAGI. The CDR3 DNA is TGTGCCAGCAGTTACGGTCAGGGCTTCGAAAAACTGTTTTTT. Its protein is CASSYGQGFEKLFF.

V gene TRBV6-2 or TRBV6-3 combines with J gene TRBJ2-1, with D tentatively TRBD2 (5 bases). V was clipped by 2 bases and J by 5 bases, with 16 bases between them. This CDR3 is built from 16 residues. Germline lookup yields CDR1 MNHEY and CDR2 SVGEGT. As DNA, the CDR3 is TGTGCCAGCAGTTACAGCGGTTACCAAGGAAACAATGAGCAGTTCTTC. Residues: CASSYSGYQGNNEQFF.

The chain employs TRBV6-1 and TRBJ2-2; tentatively, D is TRBD2 (6 bases). The CDR3 extends over 19 amino acids. CDR1 is MNHNS and CDR2 is SASEGT in the germline V gene. Trimming left V 1 base short and J 0 bases short, with 18 bases between. The CDR3 DNA follows: TGTGCCAGCAGTGAAGGCACTAAGGGACTCCTGGCGAACACCGGGGAGCTGTTTTTT. It codes for CASSEGTKGLLANTGELFF.

V and J are TRBV7-2 and TRBJ2-5, with 7 bases lining up with TRBD1. Germline values: CDR1 SGHTA, CDR2 FQGNSA. This CDR3 is built from 15 residues. V gave up 7 bases and J gave up 9 bases; unmatched junction bases: 17. The CDR3 DNA reads TGTGCCAGCATCCCTTCGTGGGACAGTGGAGTCTCCCAGTACTTC. Residues: CASIPSWDSGVSQYF.

This sequence joins TRBV2 and TRBJ2-3, with D possibly being TRBD2 (7 bases). The germline V and J ends were trimmed by 2 bases and 1 base, with 25 bases remaining between them. CDR3 length: 20 residues. CDR1 SNHLY and CDR2 FYNNEI come from the germline V gene. The CDR3 DNA reads as TGTGCCAGCAGTGAATACCCTCGGGGGGCCCTCGATTGGGGCACAGATACGCAGTATTTT. Translation gives CASSEYPRGALDWGTDTQYF.

The V gene is TRBV5-6, the J gene TRBJ2-5; unclear D gene. Trimming pared 3 bases from V and 2 bases from J, leaving 8 bases between. The CDR3 covers 13 residues. Germline V CDR1 and CDR2: SGHDT, YYEEEE. The CDR3 nucleotides are TGTGCCAGCAGCTCCACAGTACAAGAGACCCAGTACTTC. As protein: CASSSTVQETQYF. The complete variable domain, with remaining parts taken from reference TRBV5-6 and TRBJ2-5, reads DAGVTQSPTHLIKTRGQQVTLRCSPKSGHDTVSWYQQALGQGPQFIFQYYEEEERQRGNFPDRFSGHQFPNYSSELNVNALLLGDSALYLCASSSTVQETQYFGPGTRLLVL.

The chain combines TRBV5-4 with TRBJ2-3; 8 bases fit TRBD1. With 4 bases clipped from V and 2 bases from J, the junction kept 9 bases outside the gene matches. This CDR3 is built from 16 residues. Germline CDR1 reads SGHNT; CDR2 reads YYREEE (reference sequence). This chain's CDR3 is CASSPKVGQATDTQYF. CDR3 coding DNA: TGTGCCAGCAGCCCCAAAGTGGGACAGGCCACAGATACGCAGTATTTT. Combining the CDR3 with reference TRBV5-4 and TRBJ2-3 gives the whole variable domain ETGVTQSPTHLIKTRGQQVTLRCSSQSGHNTVSWYQQALGQGPQFIFQYYREEENGRGNFPPRFSGLQFPNYSSELNVNALELDDSALYLCASSPKVGQATDTQYFGPGTRLTVL.